This TCR beta chain was identified in a study of T-cell memory formation after mild COVID-19. In the study overall: The two donors had largely donor-specific TCR clusters. Broader study findings: The authors did not confirm SARS-CoV-2 specificity of second-wave clones peaking day 37. The appearance of some responding clones in pre-infection memory suggested that cross-reactive memory joined.

Note on this clonotype: Its target is not known.

Employing constant-segment primers, 5'RACE generated TCR alpha and TCR beta cDNA libraries bearing sample barcodes and UMIs. Via MiXCR, TCRdb re-called the 5' RACE reads, giving one row per CDR3 protein. This sample has 550,000 to 600,000 distinct CDR3 sequences, with about 20% found just once. The CDR3 loop spans 15 amino acids. Germline CDR1 and CDR2: LNHNV and YYDKDF (reference sequence). The junction had 5 bases not matched to a gene; V was cut back by 0 bases and J by 7 bases. The specimen sequenced was PBMCs or a T cell subset sorted from them (not recorded which). The TCR comes from an adult woman who had mild COVID-19 (a few samples of this study predate the infection). Cell type and time point are not known. The chain employs TRBV15 and TRBJ1-5; 8 nucleotides line up with TRBD1. Here the CDR3 reads CATSRDRGTGQPQHF. The CDR3 DNA follows: TGTGCCACCAGCAGAGATAGGGGGACAGGCCAGCCCCAGCATTTT.